The 5 T cell receptor beta chains listed next were all sequenced from one sample in a study of T cells after yellow fever vaccination. One entry per CDR3 protein results from TCRdb running MiXCR on the 5' RACE reads. The sample has some 300,000 distinct CDR3 sequences, about 3.5% seen once. The starting material was PBMCs, obtained on the day of the yellow fever booster vaccination. The receptor source for this set is a man aged 18 to 29 who received the YFV17D yellow fever vaccine.

In this sample, this clonotype turned up a few times. The gene calls are TRBV6-6 and TRBJ2-1; 12 nucleotides agree with TRBD2. The CDR3 loop spans 22 amino acids. V shed 4 bases and J 4 bases; nucleotides not matched to a gene: 23. CDR1 MNHNY and CDR2 SVGAGI come from the germline V gene (reference sequence). The CDR3 reads CASSSEPPSGGAQSTKYNEQFF. In DNA, the CDR3 is TGTGCCAGCAGTTCCGAACCCCCTAGCGGGGGGGCCCAATCAACGAAATACAATGAGCAGTTCTTC.

This clonotype was seen a few times. The chain is built from TRBV29-1 and TRBJ2-1; D is unresolved. The V end lost 0 bases, the J end lost 6 bases, and 9 bases lay between the germline ends. The CDR3 totals 13 residues. Germline V CDR1 and CDR2: SQVTM, ANQGSEA. CDR3 nucleotides: TGCAGCGTTGAAGAAAGCGACCTCAATGAGCAGTTCTTC. This encodes CSVEESDLNEQFF.

The chain employs TRBV11-3 and TRBJ2-1; no reliable D call. CDR1 and CDR2 (germline): SGHNT, YENEEA. V lost 2 bases to trimming and J lost 5 bases, with 10 bases between them. The CDR3 has 14 residues. CDR3 coding DNA: TGTGCCAGCAGCTTAAACCCCGGCGACAATGAGCAGTTCTTC. This sequence encodes CASSLNPGDNEQFF.

This clonotype was seen at least ten times. V gene TRBV11-2 combines with J gene TRBJ2-7; D is possibly TRBD1 (6 bases). V dropped 4 bases and J dropped 0 bases, with 10 bases sitting between them. Germline lookup yields CDR1 SGHAT and CDR2 FQNNGV. CDR3 length: 14 residues. The CDR3 is CASSSGTLSYEQYF. The CDR3 region has the DNA TGTGCCAGCAGCTCCGGGACACTCTCCTACGAGCAGTACTTC.

The V and J genes are TRBV21-1 and TRBJ1-6; the D segment call TRBD1 is taken from the table without a DNA check. TRBV21-1 is classified as a pseudogene. The CDR3 sequence is 15 residues long. DNA for the CDR3: TGTGCCAGCCGAAATCCCCGGGACAGGGAGTCACCCCTCCACTTT. This encodes CASRNPRDRESPLHF.